Below, 31 T cell receptor beta chains from the same sample are listed, as sequenced in a study of blood T cell repertoires in COVID-19. The assay was immunoSEQ multiplex PCR, and TCRdb's table has in-frame clones only and misses some. Of 85,000 to 130,000 clones listed, less than 80% are singletons. The source material was peripheral blood. The receptors were sampled from a man older than 75 with COVID-19, enrolled during active disease.

The J gene is TRBJ2-7, the V gene TRBV5-1, with 8 bases aligning to TRBD1. CDR1 is SGHRS and CDR2 is YFSETQ in the germline V gene. J gave up 2 bases and V 4 bases, and 11 bases lay outside the gene matches. This CDR3 region has 16 residues. CDR3: CASSLGLTGATYEQYF. The CDR3 nucleotides are TGCGCCAGCAGCCTGGGGTTGACAGGGGCCACCTACGAGCAGTACTTC.

The rearrangement joins TRBV5-6 to TRBJ2-7, with D possibly being TRBD1 (5 bases). This CDR3 has 14 residues. Trimming removed 6 bases at V and 0 bases at J, with 13 bases between. CDR1 and CDR2 (germline): SGHDT, YYEEEE. CDR3 DNA: TGTGCCAGCACTAAGGCAGGGTTCTCCTACGAGCAGTACTTC. Translation: CASTKAGFSYEQYF.

To note about this clone: The sample holds other DNA sequences that translate to the same CDR3. The chain recombines TRBV11-3 with TRBJ2-1; 7 bases map to TRBD2. The J segment lost 4 bases and the V segment lost 1 base, leaving 1 base of the junction unmatched. The CDR3 contains 14 residues. Germline V CDR1 and CDR2: SGHNT, YENEEA. The DNA of the CDR3 is TGTGCCAGCAGCTTAGCGGGAGGTTACAATGAGCAGTTCTTC. It yields the protein CASSLAGGYNEQFF.

The V gene is TRBV3-1 (or the pseudogene TRBV3-2), the J gene TRBJ1-1; D not certain. In germline, CDR1 is LGHDT, CDR2 YNNKEL (reference sequence). The CDR3 extends over 15 amino acids. Deletions cut 2 bases from V and 3 bases from J, with 13 bases between. CDR3 sequence reads: CASSQSPLDYTEAFF. CDR3 DNA sequence: TGTGCCAGCAGCCAATCGCCCCTGGACTACACTGAAGCTTTCTTT.

In this sample, this clone turned up a few times. Here the CDR3 DNA reads TGTGCCAGCAGCTTCCGGGACAGGGGCCCTGAAGCTTTCTTT. Encoded protein: CASSFRDRGPEAFF. The rearrangement uses TRBV5-6 and TRBJ1-1; 10 bases match TRBD1. The CDR3 sequence is 14 residues long. Trimming cost V 2 bases and J 6 bases; bases outside gene matches: 4. Germline CDR1 is SGHDT and CDR2 is YYEEEE.

This clone was recorded many times. V usage is TRBV5-5 and J usage is TRBJ1-2; TRBD1 matches at 10 bases. Germline V gene lookup returns CDR1 SGHKS and CDR2 YYEKEE (reference sequence). This CDR3 spans 17 amino acids. V was clipped by 0 bases and J by 4 bases; unmatched bases: 9. CDR3 in DNA: TGTGCCAGCAGCTTGGCCCCGGACAGGGGGTATGTCTATGGCTACACCTTC. Protein sequence: CASSLAPDRGYVYGYTF.

This clone appeared once. V gene TRBV27 combines with J gene TRBJ1-4, with TRBD1 matching 9 bases. Germline V CDR1 and CDR2: MNHEY, SMNVEV (reference sequence). The V segment lost 2 bases and the J segment 4 bases; nucleotides outside the gene matches: 5. The CDR3 totals 16 residues. The CDR3, as DNA: TGTGCCAGCAGTTTAACCTACAGGGGGCGTAATGAAAAACTGTTTTTT. Its translation is CASSLTYRGRNEKLFF.

This clone is a singleton in its sample. The rearrangement uses TRBV19 and TRBJ1-4, with D hard to call. The CDR3 consists of 12 residues. With 3 bases removed from V and 7 bases from J, the gap between germline ends came to 6 bases. CDR1 and CDR2 (germline): LNHDA, SQIVND (reference sequence). CDR3 DNA sequence: TGTGCCAGTAGTATTGTGAGTGAAAAACTGTTTTTT. Translated, it gives CASSIVSEKLFF.

The rearrangement joins TRBV6-5 to TRBJ1-4; unclear D gene. The CDR3 has 13 residues. Germline V lookup: CDR1 MNHEY, CDR2 SVGAGI. V dropped 3 bases and J dropped 4 bases, with 6 bases sitting between them. The CDR3 protein is CASSYDNNEKLFF. CDR3 nucleotides: TGTGCCAGCAGTTATGACAATAATGAAAAACTGTTTTTT.

The chain has TRBV30 and TRBJ1-2; possible D gene TRBD1, 5 bases. Germline V gives CDR1 GTSNPN, CDR2 SVGIG (reference sequence). Trimming cost V 2 bases and J 4 bases, with 17 bases left between them. The CDR3 is 15 amino acids. Written as DNA, the CDR3 is TGTGCCTGGAGTCCCTACTCCGACAGCATCTATGGCTACACCTTC. It codes for CAWSPYSDSIYGYTF.

The chain uses TRBV4-3 and TRBJ2-3; D might be TRBD2 (6 bases). The V end was cut by 1 base, the J end by 2 bases, with 13 bases between. This CDR3 is 16 amino acids long. Per the germline V gene, CDR1 is LGHNA and CDR2 is YSLEER. CDR3 sequence (DNA): TGCGCCAGCAGCCAAGTGCTAGCGTCAGTCACAGATACGCAGTATTTT. This encodes CASSQVLASVTDTQYF.

This rearrangement joins TRBV9 to TRBJ1-2; D call uncertain. CDR1 is SGDLS and CDR2 is YYNGEE in the germline V gene. V shed 5 bases and J shed 8 bases, with 10 bases lying between them. The CDR3 is 11 amino acids. The CDR3 DNA reads as TGTGCCAGCAGGGACTCGTCGGGCTACACCTTC. Translation gives CASRDSSGYTF. Full variable domain (rest looked up from reference TRBV9 and TRBJ1-2): DSGVTQTPKHLITATGQRVTLRCSPRSGDLSVYWYQQSLDQGLQFLIQYYNGEERAKGNILERFSAQQFPDLHSELNLSSLELGDSALYFCASRDSSGYTFGSGTRLTVV.

The chain recombines TRBV28 with TRBJ1-2, with 8 nucleotides matching TRBD1. This CDR3 region has 13 residues. V trimming: 6 bases; J trimming: 4 bases; junction bases outside the gene matches: 4. In germline, CDR1 is MDHEN, CDR2 SYDVKM. In nucleotides, the CDR3 is TGTGCCAGCAGCACCGGGACAGGCTATGGCTACACCTTC. Protein product: CASSTGTGYGYTF.

There are a few counts of this clone. The genes are TRBV6-5 and TRBJ1-5; no definite D call. Germline CDR1 and CDR2: MNHEY and SVGAGI. CDR3 length: 16 residues. V was clipped by 2 bases and J by 2 bases, with 13 bases between them. CDR3 residues: CASSYATPEGNQPQHF. As DNA, the CDR3 is TGTGCCAGCAGTTACGCAACACCCGAGGGCAATCAGCCCCAGCATTTT.

This clone was observed a few times. This chain uses TRBV18 with TRBJ2-2; weak D call: TRBD2 (6 bases). V was clipped by 7 bases and J by 3 bases, with 15 bases between them. Germline V gene lookup returns CDR1 KGHSH and CDR2 LQKENI. The CDR3 extends over 15 amino acids. CDR3: CASWEEVRDTGELFF. CDR3 DNA: TGTGCCAGCTGGGAGGAGGTTCGGGACACCGGGGAGCTGTTTTTT.

This clone was counted a single time. This chain connects TRBV19 to TRBJ1-5; perhaps TRBD1 as D (5 bases). This CDR3 is 14 amino acids long. V dropped 0 bases and J dropped 9 bases, with 12 bases sitting between them. CDR1 and CDR2 from the germline V gene are LNHDA and SQIVND (reference sequence). The CDR3 DNA follows: TGTGCCAGTAGTATAGAGGGCAGGGCCCGGCCCCAGCATTTT. It translates to CASSIEGRARPQHF.

CDR3 sequence reads: CASSLWGLTDTQYF. CDR3 in DNA: TGTGCCAGCAGCTTATGGGGGCTCACAGATACGCAGTATTTT. The chain recombines TRBV11-2 with TRBJ2-3, with a tentative D call TRBD1 (6 bases). V lost 2 bases and J lost 2, with 8 bases in between. Germline values: CDR1 SGHAT, CDR2 FQNNGV. The CDR3 spans 14 residues.

The chain joins TRBV28 to TRBJ1-3; 8 bases line up with TRBD1. V gave up 1 base and J gave up 0 bases; unmatched junction bases: 2. The CDR3 length is 16 residues. Germline values: CDR1 MDHEN, CDR2 SYDVKM. CDR3 sequence (DNA): TGTGCCAGCAGTTTATATCAGGGGGCCTCTGGAAACACCATATATTTT. Translated: CASSLYQGASGNTIYF.

This chain links TRBV3-1 (or the pseudogene TRBV3-2) with TRBJ1-3; D remains unclear. This CDR3 spans 17 amino acids. Trimming left V 0 bases short and J 4 bases short, with 16 bases between. Germline CDR1 is LGHDT and CDR2 is YNNKEL (reference sequence). The CDR3: CASSQEAETTRGNTIYF. CDR3 nucleotide sequence: TGTGCCAGCAGCCAAGAAGCGGAAACAACCAGAGGAAACACCATATATTTT.

This clone was observed a handful of times. The rearrangement joins TRBV5-6 to TRBJ2-7; TRBD1 matches at 8 bases. The germline V gene encodes CDR1 SGHDT and CDR2 YYEEEE. J gave up 2 bases and V 4 bases, and 5 bases lay outside the gene matches. This CDR3 is 14 amino acids long. The chain's CDR3 is CASSPPGQAYEQYF. CDR3 sequence (DNA): TGTGCCAGCAGCCCCCCGGGACAGGCCTACGAGCAGTACTTC. Full variable domain (missing parts from reference TRBV5-6 and TRBJ2-7): DAGVTQSPTHLIKTRGQQVTLRCSPKSGHDTVSWYQQALGQGPQFIFQYYEEEERQRGNFPDRFSGHQFPNYSSELNVNALLLGDSALYLCASSPPGQAYEQYFGPGTRLTVT.

The rearrangement links TRBV4-1 to TRBJ1-1; a possible D gene is TRBD1 (5 bases). The CDR3 extends over 15 amino acids. V shed 3 bases and J shed 0 bases, with 11 bases lying between them. The V gene's germline CDR1 is MGHRA and CDR2 YSYEKL. The CDR3 nucleotides are TGCGCCAGCAGCCACCGACAGCGAATGAACACTGAAGCTTTCTTT. Its protein product is CASSHRQRMNTEAFF.

The chain couples TRBV27 to TRBJ2-7; TRBD1 agrees at 9 bases. Per the germline V gene, CDR1 is MNHEY and CDR2 is SMNVEV (reference sequence). Unmatched junction bases numbered 9, after V lost 5 bases and J lost 7 bases. The CDR3 has 14 residues. Written as DNA, the CDR3 is TGTGCCAGCAGTCCCGGGACAGGGCCGGGAGAGCAGTACTTC. Protein: CASSPGTGPGEQYF.

This clone was counted between two and nine times. V is TRBV7-9 and J is TRBJ2-1, with D tentatively TRBD2 (5 bases). CDR1 SEHNR and CDR2 FQNEAQ come from the germline V gene (reference sequence). This CDR3 has 15 amino acids. V was shortened by 5 bases and J by 0 bases, with 11 bases between the two germline ends. Here the CDR3 reads CASSRGEGSYNEQFF. DNA of the CDR3: TGTGCCAGCAGCCGCGGCGAGGGCTCCTACAATGAGCAGTTCTTC.

V and J are TRBV5-4 and TRBJ2-2; tentative D call: TRBD2 (6 bases). Germline-derived CDR1 and CDR2 are SGHNT and YYREEE (reference sequence). Between the trimmed V and J ends, which lost 4 bases and 5 bases, there was a span of 12 bases. The CDR3 covers 14 residues. The CDR3 DNA follows: TGTGCCAGCAGCACCGGGACTGTGACCGGGGAGCTGTTTTTT. Its translation is CASSTGTVTGELFF.

In its sample, this clone was seen a few times. The chain carries TRBV18 and TRBJ2-2, with 11 bases matching TRBD2. The trim removed 3 bases at V and 0 bases at J, leaving 15 bases unmatched. Germline lookup yields CDR1 KGHSH and CDR2 LQKENI. This CDR3 has 21 residues. The CDR3 DNA sequence: TGTGCCAGCTCACCGCTTGGGCTAGCGGGAGGACTAGCCGCGAACACCGGGGAGCTGTTTTTT. This translates into CASSPLGLAGGLAANTGELFF.

This chain uses TRBV9 with TRBJ2-5; TRBD2 matches 7 bases. Germline V gene data show CDR1 as SGDLS and CDR2 as YYNGEE. V shed 1 base, J shed 5 bases, and the junction held 8 bases outside the gene matches. This CDR3 region has 15 residues. CDR3 protein: CASSVRREPGETQYF. The CDR3 coding sequence is TGTGCCAGCAGCGTACGGCGGGAGCCGGGGGAGACCCAGTACTTC.

This chain uses TRBV3-1 (or the pseudogene TRBV3-2) with TRBJ2-5, with 10 bases identical to TRBD2. CDR3 length equals 17 residues. Germline V gene lookup returns CDR1 LGHDT and CDR2 YNNKEL (reference sequence). With 0 bases clipped from V and 5 bases from J, the junction kept 9 bases outside the gene matches. DNA of the CDR3: TGTGCCAGCAGCCAAGATGAAATAGCGGGAGGTTGGGAGACCCAGTACTTC. Amino acids: CASSQDEIAGGWETQYF.

V usage is TRBV4-2 and J usage is TRBJ2-7; 7 nucleotides match TRBD1. Losses at the gene ends were 1 base for V and 6 bases for J; bases not matched to a gene: 9. Looked up from germline, CDR1 is LGHNA and CDR2 is YNFKEQ. This CDR3 comprises 15 residues. Here the CDR3 reads CASSQAEQGYAEQYF. The DNA for the CDR3 is TGTGCCAGCAGCCAAGCGGAACAGGGGTATGCCGAGCAGTACTTC.

V and J are TRBV25-1 and TRBJ2-5; weak D call: TRBD1 (5 bases). V was pared by 8 bases and J by 0 bases, with 10 bases between. Germline V gene data show CDR1 as MGHDK and CDR2 as SYGVNS. This CDR3 has 13 amino acids. CDR3 region: CASQTVYQETQYF. The CDR3 bases are TGTGCCAGCCAGACAGTTTACCAAGAGACCCAGTACTTC.

The chain links TRBV6-2 or TRBV6-3 to TRBJ2-7; 11 nucleotides line up with TRBD1. The CDR3 has 14 residues. Unmatched junction bases numbered 4, after V lost 4 bases and J lost 5 bases. Germline assignment: CDR1 MNHEY and CDR2 SVGEGT. The CDR3 loop is CASSWGQGVHEQYF. For the CDR3, the DNA is TGTGCCAGCAGTTGGGGACAGGGGGTCCACGAGCAGTACTTC.

This sequence joins TRBV5-6 and TRBJ2-5; the match to TRBD1 covers 8 bases. The CDR3 sequence is 14 residues long. Germline assignment: CDR1 SGHDT and CDR2 YYEEEE. Germline trimming cut 1 base from V and 4 bases from J; bases unmatched to any gene: 3. CDR3 residues: CASSLQGATETQYF. The DNA for the CDR3 is TGTGCCAGCAGCTTGCAGGGGGCGACAGAGACCCAGTACTTC. Looking up the rest from reference TRBV5-6 and TRBJ2-5 gives the full variable domain: DAGVTQSPTHLIKTRGQQVTLRCSPKSGHDTVSWYQQALGQGPQFIFQYYEEEERQRGNFPDRFSGHQFPNYSSELNVNALLLGDSALYLCASSLQGATETQYFGPGTRLLVL.